These T cell receptor beta chains were read from a single sample in a study of untreated major depressive disorder. Clones were sequenced by immunoSEQ multiplex PCR, and TCRdb holds only the in-frame ones, with some missing. Among 10,000 to 15,000 clones listed, about nine tenths were seen once. Sequenced input: CD4+ T cells from PBMCs. All receptors derive from a man younger than 45 with major depressive disorder. The CDR3 runs from the conserved cysteine through the conserved F or W. D genes are given only for firm matches. Size is stated for part of the rows, as once, few or many counts, or as a class when the clone is expanded.

V,D,J,size,CDR3,DNA
TRBV28,TRBD1,TRBJ2-7,.,CASSLDRDREQYF,TGTGCCAGCAGCCTTGACAGGGATCGAGAGCAGTACTTC
TRBV6-6,.,TRBJ1-1,once,CASSPQGGYTEAFF,TGTGCCAGCAGCCCACAGGGTGGTTACACTGAAGCTTTCTTT
TRBV7-6,.,TRBJ2-2,.,CASTRQGRTGELFF,TGTGCCAGCACAAGGCAGGGCAGGACCGGGGAGCTGTTTTTT
TRBV27,TRBD1,TRBJ2-3,.,CASSGTGGSDTQYF,TGTGCCAGCTCCGGGACAGGGGGCTCGGATACGCAGTATTTT
TRBV5-1,.,TRBJ1-2,.,CASSLAGTREGYTF,TGCGCCAGCAGCTTGGCGGGAACTCGCGAGGGCTACACCTTC
TRBV28,.,TRBJ1-5,.,CASGDPPYSNQPQHF,TGTGCCAGCGGGGACCCTCCCTATAGCAATCAGCCCCAGCATTTT
TRBV6-5,.,TRBJ1-1,.,CASRNPVRTEAFF,TGTGCCAGCAGAAACCCGGTGAGGACTGAAGCTTTCTTT
TRBV4-2,.,TRBJ2-7,.,CASSQDLAPEQYF,TGTGCCAGCAGCCAAGATCTCGCGCCCGAGCAGTACTTC
TRBV11-2,.,TRBJ2-1,.,CASSLSRTSNYNEQFF,TGTGCCAGCAGCTTATCCCGGACCTCGAATTACAATGAGCAGTTCTTC
TRBV7-9,.,TRBJ2-7,.,CASSLSGRGRISYEQYF,TGTGCCAGCAGCTTAAGTGGTAGGGGACGTATTTCCTACGAGCAGTACTTC
TRBV14,.,TRBJ1-2,.,CASSQDGYYGYTF,TGTGCCAGCAGCCAAGACGGGTACTATGGCTACACCTTC
TRBV19,TRBD1,TRBJ1-1,.,CASSLQGATEAFF,TGTGCCAGTAGTCTTCAGGGGGCCACTGAAGCTTTCTTT
TRBV10-3,.,TRBJ1-3,.,CAISEGPSEGNTIYF,TGTGCCATCAGTGAGGGACCATCTGAGGGAAACACCATATATTTT
TRBV5-1,TRBD2,TRBJ2-1,.,CASSLAAGGLNEQFF,TGCGCCAGCAGCTTGGCAGCGGGGGGCCTTAATGAGCAGTTCTTC
TRBV9,TRBD1,TRBJ1-2,.,CASSQDRGLYGYTF,TGTGCCAGCAGCCAGGACAGGGGGCTGTATGGCTACACCTTC
TRBV5-1,.,TRBJ1-3,.,CASSGGGSESNTIYF,TGCGCCAGCAGCGGGGGTGGGTCGGAGTCGAACACCATATATTTT
TRBV6-1,TRBD1,TRBJ1-5,.,CASSVQGADQPQHF,TGTGCCAGCAGTGTACAGGGGGCAGATCAGCCCCAGCATTTT
TRBV10-3,.,TRBJ1-3,.,CAISQESGNTIYF,TGTGCCATCTCGCAGGAATCTGGAAACACCATATATTTT
TRBV5-6,TRBD2,TRBJ2-3,.,CASSWTSGNTDTQYF,TGTGCCAGCAGCTGGACTAGCGGGAACACAGATACGCAGTATTTT
TRBV2,.,TRBJ1-5,.,CASSPNYSNQPQHF,TGTGCCAGCAGTCCTAATTATAGCAATCAGCCCCAGCATTTT
TRBV29-1,.,TRBJ2-3,.,CSGSFADTQYF,TGCAGCGGGTCCTTTGCAGATACGCAGTATTTT
TRBV4-1,TRBD2,TRBJ2-1,.,CASRPGLAGNNEQFF,TGCGCCAGCAGGCCGGGGCTAGCGGGGAACAATGAGCAGTTCTTC
TRBV11-2,.,TRBJ1-1,few,CASSSRDGVEAFF,TGTGCCAGCAGCAGCCGGGACGGAGTTGAAGCTTTCTTT
TRBV11-2,.,TRBJ2-7,.,CASSSVTGTYEQYF,TGTGCCAGCAGCTCCGTTACAGGTACCTACGAGCAGTACTTC
TRBV2,.,TRBJ1-4,few,CASSERGEKLFF,TGTGCCAGCAGTGAGAGGGGCGAAAAACTGTTTTTT
TRBV5-4,.,TRBJ1-5,.,CASSTDNQPQHF,TGTGCCAGCAGCACAGACAATCAGCCCCAGCATTTT
TRBV7-2,.,TRBJ1-6,.,CASSLDFGSPLHF,TGTGCCAGCAGCTTGGATTTCGGTTCACCCCTCCACTTT
TRBV5-1,.,TRBJ2-1,.,CASSLGWVKSSYNEQFF,TGCGCCAGCAGCTTGGGATGGGTAAAAAGCTCCTACAATGAGCAGTTCTTC
TRBV5-8,TRBD1,TRBJ1-3,.,CASSRRQGHGNTIYF,TGTGCCAGCAGCCGCAGACAGGGACATGGAAACACCATATATTTT
TRBV18,.,TRBJ1-6,.,CASSPPLTDNSPLHF,TGTGCCAGCTCACCACCCTTGACAGATAATTCACCCCTCCACTTT
TRBV2,.,TRBJ2-1,.,CASTYPSNEQFF,TGTGCCAGCACTTACCCTAGCAATGAGCAGTTCTTC
TRBV7-3,.,TRBJ1-1,.,CASSLGIGQRAFF,TGTGCCAGCAGCTTAGGGATAGGACAAAGAGCTTTCTTT
TRBV29-1,.,TRBJ1-5,.,CSVSRDSNQPQHF,TGCAGCGTTTCCAGGGACAGCAATCAGCCCCAGCATTTT
TRBV11-1,TRBD1,TRBJ1-1,.,CASSRTGFYTEAFF,TGTGCCAGCAGTCGGACAGGGTTTTACACTGAAGCTTTCTTT
TRBV7-2,TRBD2,TRBJ2-7,.,CASSLVASGEDEQYF,TGTGCCAGCAGCTTAGTGGCTAGCGGGGAAGACGAGCAGTACTTC
TRBV11-2,.,TRBJ1-2,.,CASSDVGGGKGYTF,TGTGCCAGCAGCGACGTTGGGGGAGGAAAGGGCTACACCTTC
TRBV6-4,TRBD1,TRBJ1-1,few,CASSDSSGGNTEAFF,TGTGCCAGCAGTGACTCGTCAGGGGGAAACACTGAAGCTTTCTTT
TRBV7-3,TRBD1,TRBJ2-7,.,CASSSRTGGEQYF,TGTGCCAGCAGCTCCCGGACAGGGGGTGAGCAGTACTTC
TRBV6-1,.,TRBJ2-7,.,CASQTGLTYEQYF,TGTGCCAGCCAGACGGGCCTGACCTACGAGCAGTACTTC